The source of this T cell receptor (beta chain) is a study of response to subunit inactivated influenza vaccine. The table lists this clonotype with a few counts. As yet, its antigen is unknown. The CDR3 loop spans 15 amino acids. V was trimmed by 5 bases and J by 5 bases, leaving 18 bases between them. Germline V lookup: CDR1 MDHEN, CDR2 SYDVKM. From the RT-PCR reads, TCRdb called clonotypes with MiXCR, one entry per CDR3 protein. In the table there are about 240,000 distinct CDR3 sequences, 9% to 15% of which are singletons. Study findings and constraints: Every seasonal influenza vaccination brings in few new T cells, the authors suggested.

The origin of this receptor is a man aged 50 or older who received an inactivated influenza vaccine. The J gene is TRBJ2-5, the V gene TRBV28; tentatively, D is TRBD1 (5 bases). Here the sequenced sample was non-naive T cells sorted from PBMCs, taken around two weeks before vaccination. CDR3 residues: CASSRTWPRGETQYF. In DNA, the CDR3 is TGTGCCAGCAGTCGGACATGGCCAAGGGGTGAGACCCAGTACTTC.